The 27 T cell receptor beta chains in this list originate from one sample, sequenced in a study of CD8+CD57+ T cells in acquired aplastic anemia. The template for TCR beta VDJ and CDR3 sequence profiling was genomic DNA. Using its own MiXCR run on the reads, TCRdb lists one record per CDR3 protein. The sample records roughly 180,000 distinct CDR3 sequences, around 45% being singletons. Material for sequencing was sorted CD4+, CD8+, or CD8+CD57+ T cells (not recorded which) from PBMCs. Receptors were obtained from a human donor in good health.

By its share, this clonotype is medium-sized. This chain uses TRBV4-3 with TRBJ2-2; perhaps TRBD1 as D (5 bases). Trimming took 0 bases from V and 4 from J, leaving 15 bases between them. Germline V gene lookup returns CDR1 LGHNA and CDR2 YSLEER. This CDR3 contains 17 residues. The CDR3: CASSQDPQGPITGELFF. The CDR3 DNA follows: TGCGCCAGCAGCCAAGATCCGCAGGGTCCAATCACCGGGGAGCTGTTTTTT.

This clonotype was recorded only once. The chain recombines TRBV4-2 with TRBJ2-2; D ambiguous. Germline assignment: CDR1 LGHNA and CDR2 YNFKEQ. This CDR3 contains 14 residues. Between the trimmed V and J ends, which lost 0 bases and 6 bases, there was a span of 8 bases. Here the CDR3 reads CASSQDRVAGELFF. The DNA for the CDR3 is TGTGCCAGCAGCCAAGATCGGGTCGCCGGGGAGCTGTTTTTT.

The chain carries TRBV25-1 and TRBJ2-1; D is perhaps TRBD1 (6 bases). The CDR3 consists of 15 residues. Germline CDR1 reads MGHDK; CDR2 reads SYGVNS. The germline V and J ends were trimmed by 5 bases and 4 bases, with 15 bases remaining between them. This chain's CDR3 is CASSSGQGPYNEQFF. The DNA for the CDR3 is TGTGCCAGCAGTTCAGGGCAGGGGCCGTACAATGAGCAGTTCTTC.

A few counts support this clonotype. The chain combines TRBV18 with TRBJ2-7; D might be TRBD1 (6 bases). In germline, CDR1 is KGHSH, CDR2 LQKENI. CDR3 length: 19 residues. Trimming shortened V by 0 bases and J by 2 bases, and 23 bases separated the two germline ends. The CDR3 loop reads CASSPPLLTREQGAYEQYF. CDR3 nucleotides: TGTGCCAGCTCACCACCGCTCTTGACCCGCGAACAGGGCGCCTACGAGCAGTACTTC.

A word on this clonotype: Sequence at one end of the junction differs from germline and may be a read error. The V call is TRBV9, the J call TRBJ1-3; D unclear. The CDR3 loop spans 16 amino acids. Germline V gene sequence: CDR1 SGDLS, CDR2 YYNGEE. The DNA for the CDR3 is TGTGCCAGCAGCCCGCCCAAGGGTTCTACGGGAAACGCCATATATTTT. Translation gives CASSPPKGSTGNAIYF. Together with reference TRBV9 and TRBJ1-3, the CDR3 gives the full variable domain: DSGVTQTPKHLITATGQRVTLRCSPRSGDLSVYWYQQSLDQGLQFLIQYYNGEERAKGNILERFSAQQFPDLHSELNLSSLELGDSALYFCASSPPKGSTGNAIYFGEGSWLTVV.

V and J are TRBV15 and TRBJ1-2; tentative D call: TRBD1 (5 bases). V lost 0 bases and J lost 8, with 16 bases in between. Germline CDR1 is LNHNV and CDR2 is YYDKDF (reference sequence). The CDR3 has 15 amino acids. CDR3 region: CATSREGSREAGYTF. The CDR3 DNA reads as TGTGCCACCAGCAGAGAGGGAAGCAGGGAGGCCGGCTACACCTTC.

The chain employs TRBV11-1 and TRBJ1-1; a possible D gene is TRBD1 (5 bases). The CDR3 is made up of 16 amino acids. Germline-derived CDR1 and CDR2 are SGHAT and FQDESV (reference sequence). V was trimmed by 3 bases and J by 4 bases, leaving 18 bases between them. As DNA, the CDR3 is TGTGCCAGCAGCTTCCCGGGCGGGACCATGAGCACTGAAGCTTTCTTT. Its protein product is CASSFPGGTMSTEAFF.

This clonotype has at least ten counts. V gene TRBV9 combines with J gene TRBJ1-1, with a tentative D call TRBD1 (5 bases). CDR1 is SGDLS and CDR2 is YYNGEE in the germline V gene. This CDR3 comprises 14 residues. V was pared by 4 bases and J by 6 bases, with 16 bases between. The CDR3 loop reads CASSPGPGRAEAFF. CDR3 nucleotide sequence: TGTGCCAGCAGCCCGGGACCGGGTAGGGCTGAAGCTTTCTTT.

V and J are TRBV5-1 and TRBJ2-7, with D possibly matching TRBD2 (6 bases). The CDR3 is 14 amino acids. Germline loops: CDR1 SGHRS, CDR2 YFSETQ. V dropped 2 bases and J dropped 5 bases, with 14 bases sitting between them. CDR3: CASSFDHSGDEQYF. The CDR3 DNA follows: TGCGCCAGCAGCTTCGATCATTCGGGGGACGAGCAGTACTTC.

This clonotype was counted between two and nine times. The chain has TRBV24-1 and TRBJ1-2; 7 nucleotides match TRBD1. CDR3 length: 14 amino acids. The trim removed 3 bases at V and 5 bases at J, leaving 5 bases unmatched. Germline-derived CDR1 and CDR2 are KGHDR and SFDVKD. The CDR3: CATSDMGTAYGYTF. The CDR3 DNA sequence: TGTGCCACCAGTGATATGGGGACAGCTTATGGCTACACCTTC.

In its sample, this clonotype was seen many times. The CDR3 loop is CASSVSGTAAQYF. CDR3 coding DNA: TGTGCCAGCAGTGTCTCCGGGACCGCCGCCCAGTACTTC. The rearrangement joins TRBV28 to TRBJ2-7; either TRBD1 or TRBD2 may supply D (5 bases each). This CDR3 has 13 amino acids. The V and J ends lost 5 bases and 10 bases respectively, with 18 bases between them. The germline gives CDR1 MDHEN, CDR2 SYDVKM. Combining the CDR3 with reference TRBV28 and TRBJ2-7 gives the whole variable domain DVKVTQSSRYLVKRTGEKVFLECVQDMDHENMFWYRQDPGLGLRLIYFSYDVKMKEKGDIPEGYSVSREKKERFSLILESASTNQTSMYLCASSVSGTAAQYFGPGTRLTVT.

This clonotype was counted at least ten times. The chain is built from TRBV20-1 and TRBJ1-4; D remains ambiguous. V dropped 0 bases and J dropped 3 bases, with 11 bases sitting between them. This CDR3 spans 15 amino acids. CDR1 DFQATT and CDR2 SNEGSKA come from the germline V gene (reference sequence). CDR3 DNA: TGCAGTGCTAGAGATCTTCCCAGAGCTAATGAAAAACTGTTTTTT. Its translation is CSARDLPRANEKLFF.

Details on this clonotype: A much larger clone is a single base away; this may be a read error. The genes are TRBV5-6 and TRBJ2-7; perhaps TRBD1 as D (5 bases). There are 15 residues in the CDR3. From germline, CDR1 is SGHDT and CDR2 YYEEEE. The CDR3 DNA reads TGTGCCAGCAGTTCCCCTGGGGCCAGTTCCTACGAGCAGTGCTTC. Its protein product is CASSSPGASSYEQCF.

The chain's CDR3 is CASSRGQRGEQFF. The CDR3 nucleotides read TGTGCCAGTAGCAGGGGCCAAAGAGGTGAGCAGTTCTTC. V and J are TRBV19 and TRBJ2-5; D is possibly TRBD1 (6 bases). The J call is in doubt because the DNA end fits TRBJ2-1 better. CDR1 is LNHDA and CDR2 is SQIVND in the germline V gene (reference sequence). The CDR3 extends over 13 amino acids.

This chain links TRBV5-5 with TRBJ2-7, with 11 bases matching TRBD1. The CDR3 contains 13 residues. In germline, CDR1 is SGHKS, CDR2 YYEKEE (reference sequence). V shed 7 bases and J 2 bases; nucleotides not matched to a gene: 2. DNA for the CDR3: TGTGCCAGCGGGGACAGGGGGACCTACGAGCAGTACTTC. Encoded protein: CASGDRGTYEQYF.

This clonotype was observed many times. The chain couples TRBV19 to TRBJ2-7; perhaps D is TRBD1 or TRBD2 (5 bases each). V lost 2 bases and J lost 1, with 18 bases in between. The length of the CDR3 is 17 residues. Germline lookup yields CDR1 LNHDA and CDR2 SQIVND (reference sequence). CDR3: CASSIQGPDSGSYEQYF. CDR3 DNA: TGTGCCAGTAGTATACAGGGCCCTGACAGCGGATCCTACGAGCAGTACTTC.

There are many counts of this clonotype. This chain connects TRBV4-2 to TRBJ2-5; TRBD2 aligns across 7 bases. Losses at the gene ends were 3 bases for V and 3 bases for J; bases not matched to a gene: 7. CDR3 length equals 15 residues. CDR1 is LGHNA and CDR2 is YNFKEQ in the germline V gene. In DNA form, the CDR3 reads TGTGCCAGCAGCCAGGGTGTAGCGGGTGAAGAGACCCAGTACTTC. Its protein product is CASSQGVAGEETQYF.

The chain joins TRBV12-5 to TRBJ2-3, with 11 bases lining up with TRBD2. Germline V lookup: CDR1 LGHNT, CDR2 FRNRAP. This CDR3 comprises 17 residues. With 5 bases clipped from V and 1 base from J, the junction kept 8 bases outside the gene matches. The CDR3 nucleotides read TGTGCTAGTGGTCGATCTCTAGCGGGGGGCCGCACAGATACGCAGTATTTT. Amino acids: CASGRSLAGGRTDTQYF.

A word on this clonotype: This sequence may be a read error, since a much larger clone differs from it by one base. The final CDR3 position lacks the conserved phenylalanine or tryptophan, pointing to a likely read error. The chain uses TRBV12-3 or TRBV12-4 and TRBJ1-5; a weak D match, TRBD1 (5 bases). The CDR3 runs 13 residues. V was pared by 6 bases and J by 9 bases, with 15 bases between. The CDR3 nucleotides read TGTGCCAGCAGACTCAGGGAATCAGGGCCCCAGCATCTT. This gives the protein CASRLRESGPQHL.

This chain joins TRBV6-1 and TRBJ2-2; tentative D call: TRBD2 (6 bases). V was clipped by 7 bases and J by 0 bases, with 21 bases between them. Per germline, CDR1 MNHNS and CDR2 SASEGT. The CDR3 consists of 18 residues. The CDR3 DNA sequence: TGTGCCAGCACCCAACCCCCCCGGTTAGCGGCGAACACCGGGGAGCTGTTTTTT. Encoded protein: CASTQPPRLAANTGELFF.

The gene calls are TRBV15 and TRBJ1-5; D perhaps matches TRBD1 (5 bases). Germline lookup yields CDR1 LNHNV and CDR2 YYDKDF (reference sequence). Trimming took 1 base from V and 0 from J, leaving 13 bases between them. The length of the CDR3 is 17 residues. CDR3 DNA sequence: TGTGCCACCAGCAGAGTGGTTGGGGCTTTTAGCAATCAGCCCCAGCATTTT. Its protein is CATSRVVGAFSNQPQHF.

The CDR3 DNA sequence: TGTGCCAGCAGCTTCGCGCAGCACCCTACCGGCGTCAGGGCTTTCTTT. It specifies CASSFAQHPTGVRAFF. The chain employs TRBV7-3 and TRBJ1-1, with D hard to call. V gave up 3 bases and J gave up 11 bases, with 25 bases separating them. Germline CDR1 reads SGHTA; CDR2 reads FQGTGA. CDR3 length: 16 residues.

There are many counts of this clonotype. The chain recombines TRBV6-5 with TRBJ1-2, with 8 positions matching TRBD1. The CDR3 totals 16 residues. J lost 2 bases, V lost 2 bases, and 7 bases had no gene match. Germline V CDR1 and CDR2: MNHEY, SVGAGI. The CDR3 loop is CASSYAGTGLNYGYTF. The CDR3 DNA follows: TGTGCCAGCAGTTACGCTGGGACAGGTCTAAACTATGGCTACACCTTC.

V is TRBV19 and J is TRBJ1-1; 8 bases map to TRBD1. V lost 8 bases and J lost 7; bases outside the gene matches: 6. The CDR3 length is 12 residues. Germline V gene sequence: CDR1 LNHDA, CDR2 SQIVND (reference sequence). This CDR3 reads CASYQGAVEAFF. The CDR3 nucleotides are TGTGCCAGTTACCAGGGGGCAGTTGAAGCTTTCTTT.

This clonotype was counted ten times or more. The gene calls are TRBV10-3 and TRBJ2-7, with 7 bases matching TRBD1. The germline V gene encodes CDR1 ENHRY and CDR2 SYGVKD. Trimming took 8 bases from V and 3 from J; bases not matched to a gene: 10. CDR3 size: 14 residues. CDR3: CAIGTRQGNYEQYF. In DNA, the CDR3 is TGTGCCATCGGAACCCGACAGGGCAACTACGAGCAGTACTTC.

The chain recombines TRBV20-1 with TRBJ1-2; weak D call: TRBD1 (5 bases). Per the germline V gene, CDR1 is DFQATT and CDR2 is SNEGSKA (reference sequence). V lost 0 bases to trimming and J lost 7 bases, with 12 bases between them. The CDR3 consists of 13 residues. CDR3 residues: CSARDPWGSGYTF. The DNA of the CDR3 is TGCAGTGCTAGAGATCCATGGGGCTCTGGCTACACCTTC.

This clonotype came up a few times. This may stem from a read error, because a much larger clone lies one nucleotide away. The genes are TRBV11-2 and TRBJ2-5; D not resolved. Germline CDR1 reads SGHAT; CDR2 reads FQNNGV. Trimming left V 4 bases short and J 4 bases short, with 13 bases between. The CDR3 consists of 14 residues. CDR3 nucleotides: TGTGCCAGCAGCTCCCCCTCAGAGGTAGAGACCCAGTACTTC. Protein product: CASSSPSEVETQYF.